Below are 20 T cell receptor beta chains sequenced from a single sample in a study of blood T cell repertoires in COVID-19. Sequencing used immunoSEQ multiplex PCR; TCRdb keeps in-frame clones, though not all of them. The data contain over 120,000 clones, roughly 80% of them singletons. Specimen: peripheral blood. All receptors derive from a human donor in a cohort sampled during active COVID-19.

This clone was observed a single time. V and J are TRBV25-1 and TRBJ2-5; the D gene is possibly TRBD1 (7 bases). The CDR3 covers 13 residues. With 6 bases removed from V and 5 bases from J, the gap between germline ends came to 13 bases. Germline V gene sequence: CDR1 MGHDK, CDR2 SYGVNS. CDR3 loop: CASRRTGGETQYF. Here the CDR3 DNA reads TGTGCCAGCAGGAGGACAGGAGGGGAGACCCAGTACTTC.

The chain recombines TRBV21-1 with TRBJ2-4; the table calls TRBD1, which could not be checked here. TRBV21-1 is a pseudogene. This CDR3 region has 15 residues. CDR3 nucleotide sequence: TGTGCCAGCAAATCTACAGTACACCCCAAAAACATTCAGTACTTC. Amino acid sequence: CASKSTVHPKNIQYF.

This clone has only a few counts. The chain has TRBV28 and TRBJ2-7, with 10 bases aligning to TRBD2. Trimming at V came to 8 bases and at J to 5 bases, leaving 12 bases not matched to a gene. There are 15 residues in the CDR3. The V gene's germline CDR1 is MDHEN and CDR2 SYDVKM. CDR3 in amino acids: CASLGRAGGSHEQYV. The CDR3 bases are TGTGCCAGCCTGGGACGAGCGGGAGGGAGTCACGAGCAGTACGTC.

As DNA, the CDR3 is TGCGCCAGAGAGACGGAGGGAGGCCTCTCCTACGAGCAGTACGTC. This sequence encodes CARETEGGLSYEQYV. The rearrangement uses TRBV10-1 and TRBJ2-7; D possibly corresponds to TRBD2 (6 bases). This CDR3 has 15 amino acids. Per germline, CDR1 WNHNN and CDR2 SYGVQD (reference sequence). V gave up 9 bases and J gave up 0 bases, with 18 bases separating them.

The chain has TRBV3-1 (or the pseudogene TRBV3-2) and TRBJ2-3; D unresolved. V was shortened by 4 bases and J by 2 bases, with 13 bases between the two germline ends. CDR3 size: 15 residues. Germline-derived CDR1 and CDR2 are LGHDT and YNNKEL (reference sequence). CDR3 DNA: TGTGCCAGCAGCCTCGAGAGGTTCCCCACAGATACGCAGTATTTT. As protein: CASSLERFPTDTQYF.

As to this clone: Other DNA sequences in the same sample also yield this CDR3. The rearrangement links TRBV5-4 to TRBJ2-5; D is unresolved. With 3 bases removed from V and 5 bases from J, the gap between germline ends came to 5 bases. The CDR3 length is 11 residues. The germline V gene has CDR1 SGHNT and CDR2 YYREEE (reference sequence). The CDR3 DNA sequence: TGTGCCAGCAGCTCCGGGGAGACCCAGTACTTC. Its protein product is CASSSGETQYF.

This chain joins TRBV10-3 and TRBJ2-7; 7 bases are shared with TRBD2. Germline assignment: CDR1 ENHRY and CDR2 SYGVKD. V shed 0 bases, J shed 3 bases, and the junction held 5 bases outside the gene matches. CDR3 length equals 15 residues. The CDR3 reads CAISESGEGSYEQYF. Written as DNA, the CDR3 is TGTGCCATCAGTGAGTCCGGGGAGGGGAGCTACGAGCAGTACTTC.

The chain joins TRBV5-5 to TRBJ1-3; D is possibly TRBD1 (5 bases). Germline-derived CDR1 and CDR2 are SGHKS and YYEKEE (reference sequence). The CDR3 covers 16 residues. V was clipped by 0 bases and J by 0 bases, with 10 bases between them. The CDR3 sequence is CASSLGPGVSGNTIYF. CDR3 nucleotides: TGTGCCAGCAGCTTGGGGCCGGGGGTCTCTGGAAACACCATATATTTT.

This clone came up once. The chain carries TRBV10-3 and TRBJ1-2; weak D call: TRBD1 (5 bases). V lost 4 bases to trimming and J lost 2 bases, with 8 bases between them. The CDR3 consists of 13 residues. Germline values: CDR1 ENHRY, CDR2 SYGVKD. This CDR3 is CAISAGHNYGYTF. CDR3 DNA: TGTGCCATCAGTGCTGGACACAACTATGGCTACACCTTC.

The V call is TRBV12-5, the J call TRBJ2-1, with 11 bases identical to TRBD2. This CDR3 comprises 16 residues. The germline CDR1 and CDR2 sequences are LGHNT and FRNRAP. V shed 1 base, J shed 7 bases, and the junction held 6 bases outside the gene matches. CDR3 DNA: TGTGCTAGTGGTTTGGCTCTTACTAGCGGGAGTAATGAGCAGTTCTTC. Translated: CASGLALTSGSNEQFF.

The chain carries TRBV25-1 and TRBJ2-7, with a tentative D call TRBD2 (5 bases). Trimming removed 11 bases at V and 9 bases at J, with 38 bases between. CDR3 length: 18 residues. Germline CDR1 is MGHDK and CDR2 is SYGVNS. CDR3 amino acids: CARFGKTRKAKDAWGQYV. CDR3 in DNA: TGTGCCCGGTTCGGGAAGACCCGCAAAGCCAAGGATGCATGGGGGCAGTACGTC.

CDR3 sequence: CASSVVPSGSEQYV. The CDR3 DNA reads as TGTGCCAGCAGTGTGGTGCCTAGCGGGAGCGAGCAGTACGTC. The V and J genes are TRBV2 and TRBJ2-7, with 10 bases that match TRBD2. From germline, CDR1 is SNHLY and CDR2 FYNNEI. The CDR3 sequence is 14 residues long. The junction had 6 bases not matched to a gene; V was cut back by 4 bases and J by 6 bases.

This chain links TRBV9 with TRBJ2-1; TRBD2 matches at 11 bases. The CDR3 covers 14 residues. Unmatched junction bases numbered 5, after V lost 3 bases and J lost 9 bases. Germline V gives CDR1 SGDLS, CDR2 YYNGEE. This chain's CDR3 is CASSAGLADTEQFF. The CDR3 bases are TGTGCCAGCAGCGCGGGACTAGCGGACACTGAGCAGTTCTTC. Full variable domain (missing parts from reference TRBV9 and TRBJ2-1): DSGVTQTPKHLITATGQRVTLRCSPRSGDLSVYWYQQSLDQGLQFLIQYYNGEERAKGNILERFSAQQFPDLHSELNLSSLELGDSALYFCASSAGLADTEQFFGPGTRLTVL.

The CDR3 nucleotides read TGCGCCAGCAGCCAAGACGCCGCGCGAGGGACCGGGGAGCTGTTTTTT. This codes for CASSQDAARGTGELFF. The rearrangement links TRBV4-1 to TRBJ2-2; tentatively, D is TRBD2 (5 bases). V lost 0 bases to trimming and J lost 5 bases, with 13 bases between them. Germline V gene lookup returns CDR1 MGHRA and CDR2 YSYEKL. This CDR3 has 16 residues.

The chain links TRBV27 to TRBJ2-3, with a possible D match to TRBD1 (6 bases). With 5 bases removed from V and 2 bases from J, the gap between germline ends came to 14 bases. The CDR3 is 15 amino acids. CDR1 is MNHEY, CDR2 SMNVEV, per germline (reference sequence). This chain's CDR3 is CASSLGQTITDTQYF. The CDR3 bases are TGTGCCAGCAGTCTGGGACAAACAATCACAGATACGCAGTATTTT.

The rearrangement links TRBV6-1 to TRBJ2-1, with D maybe TRBD1 (6 bases). The CDR3 sequence is 15 residues long. In germline, CDR1 is MNHNS, CDR2 SASEGT. Trimming took 2 bases from V and 7 from J, leaving 15 bases between them. CDR3 residues: CASSELSQGWNEQFF. In DNA form, the CDR3 reads TGTGCCAGCAGTGAATTATCCCAGGGGTGGAATGAGCAGTTCTTC.

About this clone itself: Other nucleotide sequences in the sample specify the same CDR3. The chain employs TRBV9 and TRBJ1-5; no clear D gene. The CDR3 runs 15 residues. Trimming shortened V by 0 bases and J by 1 base, and 8 bases separated the two germline ends. Per the germline V gene, CDR1 is SGDLS and CDR2 is YYNGEE. CDR3 bases: TGTGCCAGCAGCGTAGGAGGATTGAGCAATCAGCCCCAGCATTTT. Amino acid sequence: CASSVGGLSNQPQHF.

For the CDR3, the DNA is TGTGCCACCAGTGATACGACAGGGAACTATGGCTACACCTTC. It yields the protein CATSDTTGNYGYTF. This chain links TRBV24-1 with TRBJ1-2; 7 positions match TRBD1. J lost 2 bases, V lost 3 bases, and 2 bases had no gene match. This CDR3 has 14 residues. The germline CDR1 and CDR2 sequences are KGHDR and SFDVKD.

This sequence joins TRBV19 and TRBJ2-5; 15 bases align to TRBD2. The CDR3 consists of 17 residues. The V gene's germline CDR1 is LNHDA and CDR2 SQIVND (reference sequence). Trimming cost V 5 bases and J 5 bases; bases outside gene matches: 9. In DNA, the CDR3 is TGTGCCAGTAGTGGGGGGGGACTAGCGGGAGGAGGTGAGACCCAGTACTTC. Residues: CASSGGGLAGGGETQYF.

The chain couples TRBV24-1 to TRBJ2-3; D might be TRBD2 (6 bases). V lost 7 bases and J lost 1, with 8 bases in between. The CDR3 sequence is 13 residues long. The germline CDR1 and CDR2 sequences are KGHDR and SFDVKD. The CDR3 region is CATSGSGTDTQYF. The DNA for the CDR3 is TGTGCCACCAGCGGGAGCGGCACAGATACGCAGTATTTT.